This TCR beta chain is from a study of patients and donors after allogeneic stem cell transplantation. In TCRdb, the RT-PCR reads were re-called with MiXCR into one record per CDR3 protein. The sample lists fewer than 25,000 distinct CDR3 sequences; approximately 43% were seen once. V was cut by 0 bases and J by 3 bases, with 7 bases left in between. Germline V gene lookup returns CDR1 SGHRS and CDR2 YFSETQ. This CDR3 has 13 residues. The sequenced material came from blood, either unsorted or a sorted T cell fraction (not recorded which). The chain carries TRBV5-1 and TRBJ2-7; D is undetermined. The TCR sequence derives from a human donor who was either an allogeneic HSCT recipient or a stem cell or donor lymphocyte infusion donor (not recorded which). It is not recorded whose cells these are; they may come from a transplant donor. CDR3 sequence (DNA): TGCGCCAGCAGCTTGGGGCAGGACTACGAGCAGTACTTC. It specifies CASSLGQDYEQYF.